Listed below are T cell receptor beta chains from one sample, sequenced in a study of blood T cells in healthy people across ages. TCRdb fed the 5' RACE reads into MiXCR, producing one record per CDR3 protein. In the table there are about 680,000 distinct CDR3 sequences, approximately 50% of which are singletons. The sequenced sample was blood. The receptors stem from a woman aged 55-69 years in good health. The CDR3 runs from the conserved cysteine through the conserved F or W. Fields, in order: clone size, D gene, J gene, V gene, CDR3 protein, CDR3 DNA. A D gene is named only where the DNA matches it firmly. Size is stated for part of the rows, as once, few or many counts, or as a class when the clone is expanded.

clone_size: .; d_call: .; j_call: TRBJ2-6; v_call: TRBV5-6; cdr3_aa: CASSLGVGASSGANVLTF; cdr3_nt: TGTGCCAGCAGCTTGGGGGTAGGGGCTAGCTCTGGGGCCAACGTCCTGACTTTC
clone_size: .; d_call: .; j_call: TRBJ1-1; v_call: TRBV20-1; cdr3_aa: CSARDLDPRTEAFF; cdr3_nt: TGCAGTGCTAGGGATCTGGACCCTCGGACTGAAGCTTTCTTT
clone_size: .; d_call: .; j_call: TRBJ2-7; v_call: TRBV21-1; cdr3_aa: CASSDRGTGGAFSYEQYF; cdr3_nt: TGTGCCAGCAGCGATCGGGGGACAGGGGGCGCGTTCTCCTACGAGCAGTACTTC
clone_size: .; d_call: TRBD2; j_call: TRBJ2-6; v_call: TRBV30; cdr3_aa: CAWRGGVVGANVLTF; cdr3_nt: TGTGCCTGGAGGGGAGGGGTGGTAGGGGCCAACGTCCTGACTTTC
clone_size: few; d_call: .; j_call: TRBJ2-1; v_call: TRBV27; cdr3_aa: CASKESGSYNEQFF; cdr3_nt: TGTGCCAGCAAAGAATCAGGCTCCTACAATGAGCAGTTCTTC
clone_size: few; d_call: TRBD1; j_call: TRBJ1-5; v_call: TRBV2; cdr3_aa: CASSEYQGGLNQPQHF; cdr3_nt: TGTGCCAGCAGTGAATACCAGGGGGGACTCAATCAGCCCCAGCATTTT
clone_size: .; d_call: .; j_call: TRBJ2-1; v_call: TRBV20-1; cdr3_aa: CSTRDETPLLMQDEQFF; cdr3_nt: TGCAGTACTAGAGATGAGACTCCCCTTTTAATGCAGGATGAGCAGTTCTTC
clone_size: .; d_call: .; j_call: TRBJ2-1; v_call: TRBV4-3; cdr3_aa: CASSQEELAWGRYNEQFF; cdr3_nt: TGCGCCAGCAGCCAAGAGGAATTAGCGTGGGGACGATACAATGAGCAGTTCTTC
clone_size: few; d_call: TRBD1; j_call: TRBJ1-1; v_call: TRBV10-3; cdr3_aa: CAIRQGGTEAFF; cdr3_nt: TGTGCCATCAGACAGGGGGGCACTGAAGCTTTCTTT
clone_size: .; d_call: .; j_call: TRBJ2-3; v_call: TRBV12-3/TRBV12-4; cdr3_aa: CASGWDIGDTQYF; cdr3_nt: TGTGCCAGCGGTTGGGACATCGGAGATACGCAGTATTTT
clone_size: few; d_call: TRBD1; j_call: TRBJ2-1; v_call: TRBV5-1; cdr3_aa: CASSKQGASNEQFF; cdr3_nt: TGCGCCAGCAGCAAACAGGGGGCCAGCAATGAGCAGTTCTTC
clone_size: few; d_call: TRBD2; j_call: TRBJ2-6; v_call: TRBV9; cdr3_aa: CASSSGGGSTSGSGANVLTF; cdr3_nt: TGTGCCAGCAGCTCCGGAGGGGGTTCGACTAGCGGTTCTGGGGCCAACGTCCTGACTTTC
clone_size: .; d_call: TRBD2; j_call: TRBJ2-7; v_call: TRBV6-5; cdr3_aa: CASSYSGLAYYEQYF; cdr3_nt: TGTGCCAGCAGTTACTCTGGACTAGCGTACTACGAGCAGTACTTC
clone_size: .; d_call: .; j_call: TRBJ2-2; v_call: TRBV28; cdr3_aa: CASTIADPGTGELFF; cdr3_nt: TGTGCCAGCACCATAGCGGATCCTGGGACCGGGGAGCTGTTTTTT
clone_size: .; d_call: TRBD1; j_call: TRBJ2-7; v_call: TRBV2; cdr3_aa: CASSGDRYEQYF; cdr3_nt: TGTGCCAGCAGTGGGGACAGGTACGAGCAGTACTTC
clone_size: .; d_call: .; j_call: TRBJ1-6; v_call: TRBV13; cdr3_aa: CASSSRVDGGNNSPLHF; cdr3_nt: TGTGCCAGCAGCTCCCGGGTGGACGGGGGGAATAATTCACCCCTCCACTTT
clone_size: once; d_call: TRBD2; j_call: TRBJ2-5; v_call: TRBV20-1; cdr3_aa: CSASGGGPFNEQYF; cdr3_nt: TGCAGTGCTAGCGGGGGAGGGCCTTTTAATGAGCAGTACTTC
clone_size: few; d_call: TRBD1; j_call: TRBJ1-2; v_call: TRBV12-3/TRBV12-4; cdr3_aa: CASRNRGDNGYTF; cdr3_nt: TGTGCCAGCAGGAACAGGGGCGATAATGGCTACACCTTC
clone_size: few; d_call: TRBD1; j_call: TRBJ2-6; v_call: TRBV7-2; cdr3_aa: CASGRQGASGANVLTF; cdr3_nt: TGTGCCAGCGGAAGACAGGGAGCCTCTGGGGCCAACGTCCTGACTTTC
clone_size: few; d_call: TRBD2; j_call: TRBJ2-1; v_call: TRBV15; cdr3_aa: CATSSVTSGRGNEQFF; cdr3_nt: TGTGCCACCAGCAGCGTGACTAGCGGGAGGGGGAATGAGCAGTTCTTC
clone_size: .; d_call: .; j_call: TRBJ2-6; v_call: TRBV20-1; cdr3_aa: CSARDLLGQPTSGANVLTF; cdr3_nt: TGCAGTGCTAGAGATCTTCTCGGACAGCCCACTTCTGGGGCCAACGTCCTGACTTTC
clone_size: few; d_call: TRBD2; j_call: TRBJ2-7; v_call: TRBV20-1; cdr3_aa: CSAPTSGRQTSYNEQYF; cdr3_nt: TGCAGTGCGCCGACGAGCGGGAGGCAAACTTCCTACAATGAGCAGTACTTC
clone_size: .; d_call: .; j_call: TRBJ2-5; v_call: TRBV3-1; cdr3_aa: CASSQGRSEATQYF; cdr3_nt: TGTGCCAGCAGCCAAGGAAGGTCGGAGGCCACCCAGTACTTC
clone_size: .; d_call: .; j_call: TRBJ1-1; v_call: TRBV7-8; cdr3_aa: CASSFPTVNTEAFF; cdr3_nt: TGTGCCAGCAGCTTCCCGACGGTGAACACTGAAGCTTTCTTT
clone_size: .; d_call: TRBD1; j_call: TRBJ1-2; v_call: TRBV6-2/TRBV6-3; cdr3_aa: CASSYSDRVAYGYTF; cdr3_nt: TGTGCCAGCAGTTACTCCGACAGGGTCGCCTATGGCTACACCTTC
clone_size: .; d_call: TRBD2; j_call: TRBJ2-1; v_call: TRBV29-1; cdr3_aa: CSVQLAESYNEQFF; cdr3_nt: TGCAGCGTTCAACTAGCGGAATCCTACAATGAGCAGTTCTTC
clone_size: many; d_call: .; j_call: TRBJ2-3; v_call: TRBV6-4; cdr3_aa: CASSSGRGTQYF; cdr3_nt: TGTGCCAGCAGCTCGGGACGTGGTACGCAGTATTTT
clone_size: .; d_call: .; j_call: TRBJ2-7; v_call: TRBV6-5; cdr3_aa: CASSYAWTGYEQYF; cdr3_nt: TGTGCCAGCAGTTACGCGTGGACTGGCTACGAGCAGTACTTC